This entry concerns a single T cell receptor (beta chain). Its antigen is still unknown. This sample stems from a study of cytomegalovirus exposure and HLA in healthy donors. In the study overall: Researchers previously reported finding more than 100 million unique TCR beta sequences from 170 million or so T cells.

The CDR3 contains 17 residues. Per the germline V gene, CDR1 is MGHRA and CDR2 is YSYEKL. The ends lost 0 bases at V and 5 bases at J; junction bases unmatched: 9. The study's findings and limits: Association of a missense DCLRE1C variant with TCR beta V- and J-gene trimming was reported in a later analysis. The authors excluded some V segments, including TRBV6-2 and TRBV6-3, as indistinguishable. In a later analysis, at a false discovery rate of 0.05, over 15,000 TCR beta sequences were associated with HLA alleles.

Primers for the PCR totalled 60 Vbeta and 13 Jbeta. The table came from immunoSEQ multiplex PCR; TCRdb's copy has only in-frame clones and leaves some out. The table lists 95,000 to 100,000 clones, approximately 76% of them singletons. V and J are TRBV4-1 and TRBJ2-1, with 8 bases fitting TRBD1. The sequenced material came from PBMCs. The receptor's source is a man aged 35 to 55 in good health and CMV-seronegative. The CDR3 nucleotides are TGCGCCAGCAGCCAAGATGGGCGCCAGGGGGCCGACAATGAGCAGTTCTTC. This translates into CASSQDGRQGADNEQFF.